This T cell receptor (beta chain) was documented in a study of blood T cell repertoires in COVID-19. Study context: T cells, B-cell-depleted T cells, or PBMCs supplied cDNA or gDNA.

Only in-frame clones appear in the TCRdb table, and some are missing; sequencing was by immunoSEQ multiplex PCR. The data hold about 220,000 clones, with 83% observed a single time. Trimming removed 8 bases from V and 2 bases from J; junction bases left unmatched: 8. The CDR3 extends over 14 amino acids. Germline V gene data show CDR1 as SGHAT and CDR2 as FQNNGV. This chain connects TRBV11-2 to TRBJ1-2; 7 positions agree with TRBD1. The sample was PBMCs or T cells enriched from blood (not recorded which). The TCR originated in a woman between 40 and 50 years old who had been exposed to COVID-19. The CDR3 DNA sequence: TGTGCCAGCCTACGTCTACAGGGGAACTATGGCTACACCTTC. It specifies CASLRLQGNYGYTF.